These 10 T cell receptor beta chains originate from one sample sequenced in a study of CD8+ T cells in alopecia areata. cDNA reverse transcribed from extracted RNA served as the sequencing template. TCRdb's copy holds only in-frame clones and misses some; the assay was immunoSEQ multiplex PCR. The data hold 200,000 to 250,000 clones, with more than 45% observed a single time. Noted treatment: oral pan-JAK inhibitor, 5-10 mg twice daily. The input for sequencing was CD4+ T cells sorted from blood, taken at week 4, from a patient treated with tofacitinib. Source of these receptors: a human donor with alopecia areata.

This clone showed up just once. The V call is TRBV7-2, the J call TRBJ2-5; TRBD2 agrees at 8 bases. The trim removed 3 bases at V and 5 bases at J, leaving 8 bases unmatched. CDR3 length: 15 amino acids. CDR1 is SGHTA and CDR2 is FQGNSA in the germline V gene. The CDR3: CASSLTPGGAETQYF. CDR3 coding DNA: TGTGCCAGCAGCTTGACGCCCGGGGGGGCCGAGACCCAGTACTTC.

This clone was recorded once. The identical CDR3 is also encoded by other nucleotide sequences in the sample. This chain joins TRBV25-1 and TRBJ1-1; D remains unclear. Deletions cut 5 bases from V and 1 base from J, with 2 bases between. Germline V gives CDR1 MGHDK, CDR2 SYGVNS. CDR3 length equals 11 residues. The CDR3 bases are TGTGCCAGCAGTAGGAACACTGAAGCTTTCTTT. It is translated as CASSRNTEAFF.

This clone has a handful of counts. The rearrangement joins TRBV19 to TRBJ2-1; D ambiguous. This CDR3 region has 13 residues. V was shortened by 5 bases and J by 5 bases, with 10 bases between the two germline ends. Germline values: CDR1 LNHDA, CDR2 SQIVND (reference sequence). The CDR3 region is CASSPLMNNEQFF. CDR3 nucleotides: TGTGCCAGTAGTCCCCTAATGAACAATGAGCAGTTCTTC.

The chain combines TRBV29-1 with TRBJ1-4, with 7 nucleotides matching TRBD1. The germline CDR1 and CDR2 sequences are SQVTM and ANQGSEA. The CDR3 length is 12 residues. V was clipped by 8 bases and J by 8 bases; unmatched bases: 8. The CDR3 loop reads CSPRGGGEKLFF. CDR3 DNA: TGCAGCCCCAGGGGAGGGGGCGAAAAACTGTTTTTT.

This clone was counted only a few times. This chain links TRBV29-1 with TRBJ1-2; TRBD1 agrees at 10 bases. The V gene's germline CDR1 is SQVTM and CDR2 ANQGSEA. The CDR3 totals 13 residues. V lost 7 bases and J lost 5; bases outside the gene matches: 7. The CDR3 protein is CSAMTGGEYGYTF. DNA of the CDR3: TGCAGCGCTATGACAGGGGGCGAATATGGCTACACCTTC.

The chain links TRBV4-3 to TRBJ1-2, with D possibly TRBD1 on 6 matching bases. Trimming took 4 bases from V and 8 from J, leaving 17 bases between them. Germline assignment: CDR1 LGHNA and CDR2 YSLEER. The CDR3 covers 14 residues. CDR3 loop: CASSLRSGAPGYTF. The DNA of the CDR3 is TGCGCCAGCAGCCTCCGATCAGGGGCACCCGGCTACACCTTC.

The table lists this clone with a few counts. The chain uses TRBV25-1 and TRBJ2-7; D unresolved. CDR3 length: 14 amino acids. Trimming removed 4 bases from V and 3 bases from J, with 13 bases in between. Germline V gives CDR1 MGHDK, CDR2 SYGVNS. CDR3 residues: CASSGWGKNYEQYF. The DNA of the CDR3 is TGTGCCAGCAGTGGTTGGGGTAAGAACTACGAGCAGTACTTC.

The J gene is TRBJ2-2, the V gene TRBV6-1; no reliable D call. This CDR3 spans 15 amino acids. CDR1 MNHNS and CDR2 SASEGT come from the germline V gene. V shed 1 base and J shed 3 bases, with 9 bases lying between them. CDR3 protein: CASSEVERYTGELFF. The DNA for the CDR3 is TGTGCCAGCAGTGAAGTAGAGAGGTACACCGGGGAGCTGTTTTTT.

The CDR3 is CASSLPEHRGYTF. In DNA, the CDR3 is TGTGCCAGCAGCTTGCCGGAGCACAGGGGCTACACCTTC. The chain carries TRBV5-6 and TRBJ1-2, with D possibly matching TRBD1 (5 bases). This CDR3 has 13 amino acids. Germline V gene data show CDR1 as SGHDT and CDR2 as YYEEEE. Trimming removed 1 base at V and 8 bases at J, with 12 bases between.

Only a few counts were recorded for this clone. The chain links TRBV19 to TRBJ1-5; D is possibly TRBD1 (6 bases). The V end was cut by 4 bases, the J end by 4 bases, with 11 bases between. The V gene's germline CDR1 is LNHDA and CDR2 SQIVND (reference sequence). The length of the CDR3 is 14 residues. This chain's CDR3 is CASSRRQGNQPQHF. The CDR3 coding sequence is TGTGCCAGTAGTAGGCGGCAGGGGAATCAGCCCCAGCATTTT.